This is a list of T cell receptor beta chains from one sample in a study of blood T cell repertoires in COVID-19. This table comes from immunoSEQ multiplex PCR, and its TCRdb copy is limited to in-frame clones, with some not included. The data contain 350,000 to 450,000 clones, approximately 90% of them singletons. The sequenced material came from PBMCs or T cells enriched from blood (not recorded which). The receptors shown here come from a young man who had recovered from COVID-19. Both conserved end residues are part of each CDR3. Each record gives: V gene, J gene, CDR3 protein.

>TRBV7-2|TRBJ2-7
CASSFYLAGGHSSSYEQYF
>TRBV25-1|TRBJ2-3
CASSEAQLAGGPSDTQYF
>TRBV19|TRBJ2-1
CASSIPPSGITYNEQFF
>TRBV4-1|TRBJ1-2
CASSPRTGNYGYTF
>TRBV4-1|TRBJ2-3
CASRQGMGGDTQYF
>TRBV6-5|TRBJ2-1
CASSWTSGKRDEQFF
>TRBV2|TRBJ1-2
CASSAGEYYGYTF
>TRBV28|TRBJ1-5
CASSPPGQGWEPQHF
>TRBV7-6|TRBJ2-6
CASSPGQGTSGANVLTF
>TRBV10-3|TRBJ1-1
CATRDRAGREAFF